Reported below is one T cell receptor beta chain. The antigen is unknown. The data were produced by immunoSEQ multiplex PCR, yet TCRdb's version contains in-frame clones alone and is incomplete. The table has 2 million or so clones, about 95% seen once. This specimen comes from a study of shared clonotypes between healthy human individuals. The CDR3 spans 14 residues. In germline, CDR1 is SGHRS, CDR2 YFSETQ. V was clipped by 4 bases and J by 5 bases, with 15 bases between them. Naive CD8 isolation took CD45RO-negative cells positively selected for CCR7 and excluded terminally differentiated effector memory CD45RA+ cells. Within Nashville, Tennessee resided all donors, each a Caucasian adult. General study results and limits: Shared clonotypes across all four donors exceeded non-shared ones in generation probability. Several donors held about 4.6% of naive CD4 clonotypes in common.

The sequence came from a man aged 18 to 30 in good health. This chain connects TRBV5-1 to TRBJ1-1, with D possibly matching TRBD1 (5 bases). Sequencing was performed on naive CD8+ T cells sorted from blood. Here the CDR3 reads CASSRMGGETEAFF. DNA for the CDR3: TGCGCCAGCAGCCGCATGGGGGGTGAGACTGAAGCTTTCTTT.